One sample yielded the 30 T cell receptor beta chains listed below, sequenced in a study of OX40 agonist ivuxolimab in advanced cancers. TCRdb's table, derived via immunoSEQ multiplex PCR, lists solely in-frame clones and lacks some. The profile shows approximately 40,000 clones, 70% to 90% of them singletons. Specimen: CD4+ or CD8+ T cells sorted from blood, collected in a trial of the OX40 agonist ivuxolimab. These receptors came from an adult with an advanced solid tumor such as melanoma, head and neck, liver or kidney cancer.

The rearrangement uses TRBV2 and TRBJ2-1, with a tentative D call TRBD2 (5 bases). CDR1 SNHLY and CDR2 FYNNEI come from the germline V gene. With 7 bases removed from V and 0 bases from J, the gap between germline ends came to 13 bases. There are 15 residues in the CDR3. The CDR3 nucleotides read TGTGCCAGCACCCAAACCGGGGACTCCTACAATGAGCAGTTCTTC. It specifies CASTQTGDSYNEQFF. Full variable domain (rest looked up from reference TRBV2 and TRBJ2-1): EPEVTQTPSHQVTQMGQEVILRCVPISNHLYFYWYRQILGQKVEFLVSFYNNEISEKSEIFDDQFSVERPDGSNFTLKIRSTKLEDSAMYFCASTQTGDSYNEQFFGPGTRLTVL.

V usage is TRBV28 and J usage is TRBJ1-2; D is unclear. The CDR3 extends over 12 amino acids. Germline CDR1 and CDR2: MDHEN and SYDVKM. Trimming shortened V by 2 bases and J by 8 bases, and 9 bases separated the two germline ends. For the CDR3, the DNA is TGTGCCAGCAGTTTAGGGCCGGGAGGCTACACCTTC. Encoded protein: CASSLGPGGYTF.

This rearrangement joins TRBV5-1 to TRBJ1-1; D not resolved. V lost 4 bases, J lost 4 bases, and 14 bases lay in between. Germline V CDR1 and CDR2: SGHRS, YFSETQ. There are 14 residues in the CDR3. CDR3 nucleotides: TGCGCCAGCAGCGGCGAGGGAGTCGTCACTGAAGCTTTCTTT. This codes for CASSGEGVVTEAFF.

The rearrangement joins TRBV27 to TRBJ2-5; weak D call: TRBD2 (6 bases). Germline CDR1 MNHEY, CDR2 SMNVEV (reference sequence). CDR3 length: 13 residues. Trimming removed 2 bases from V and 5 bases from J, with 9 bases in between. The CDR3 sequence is CASSLRERETQYF. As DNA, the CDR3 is TGTGCCAGCAGTTTACGGGAGCGGGAGACCCAGTACTTC.

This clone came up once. In DNA form, the CDR3 reads TGTGCCAGCAGCGAAAGACAGGACAGCTCCTACGAGCAGTACTTC. Protein: CASSERQDSSYEQYF. The chain has TRBV9 and TRBJ2-7; a possible D gene is TRBD1 (6 bases). The CDR3 contains 15 residues. Germline CDR1 is SGDLS and CDR2 is YYNGEE. V lost 3 bases to trimming and J lost 0 bases, with 13 bases between them.

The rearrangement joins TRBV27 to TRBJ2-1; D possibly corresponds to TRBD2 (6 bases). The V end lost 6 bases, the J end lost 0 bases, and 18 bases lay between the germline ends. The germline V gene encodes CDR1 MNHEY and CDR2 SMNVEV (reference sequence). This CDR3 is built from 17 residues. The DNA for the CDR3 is TGTGCCAGCAGAGACGACGGGAGCTCGGGCTCCTACAATGAGCAGTTCTTC. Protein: CASRDDGSSGSYNEQFF.

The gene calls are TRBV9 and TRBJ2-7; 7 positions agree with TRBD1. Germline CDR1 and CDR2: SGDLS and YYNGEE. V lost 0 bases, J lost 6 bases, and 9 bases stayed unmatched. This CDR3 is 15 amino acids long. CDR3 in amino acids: CASSVGPLTGCEQYF. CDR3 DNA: TGTGCCAGCAGCGTAGGCCCTTTGACAGGGTGCGAGCAGTACTTC.

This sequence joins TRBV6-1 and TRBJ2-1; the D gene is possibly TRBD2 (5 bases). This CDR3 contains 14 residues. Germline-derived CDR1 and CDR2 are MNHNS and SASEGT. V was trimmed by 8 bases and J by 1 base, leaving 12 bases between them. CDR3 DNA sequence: TGTGCCAGCCATGGAGCGGTATCCTACAATGAGCAGTTCTTC. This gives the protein CASHGAVSYNEQFF.

CDR3 residues: CASTSTVSGNTIYF. CDR3 in DNA: TGTGCCAGCACCTCGACAGTTTCTGGAAACACCATATATTTT. V and J are TRBV5-4 and TRBJ1-3, with a possible D match to TRBD1 (5 bases). Trimming left V 6 bases short and J 1 base short, with 11 bases between. Germline values: CDR1 SGHNT, CDR2 YYREEE (reference sequence). The CDR3 consists of 14 residues.

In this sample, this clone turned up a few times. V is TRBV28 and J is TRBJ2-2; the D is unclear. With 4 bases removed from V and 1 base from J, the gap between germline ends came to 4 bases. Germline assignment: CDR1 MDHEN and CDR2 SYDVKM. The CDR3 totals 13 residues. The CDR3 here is CASSSQNTGELFF. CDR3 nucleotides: TGTGCCAGCAGTTCGCAGAACACCGGGGAGCTGTTTTTT.

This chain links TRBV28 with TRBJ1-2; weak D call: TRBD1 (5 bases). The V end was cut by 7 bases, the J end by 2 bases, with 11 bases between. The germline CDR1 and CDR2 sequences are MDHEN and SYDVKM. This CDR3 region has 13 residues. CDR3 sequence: CASNDRSNYGYTF. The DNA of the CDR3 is TGTGCCAGCAATGACAGATCAAACTATGGCTACACCTTC.

CDR3 in DNA: TGCAGTGGACTAGACCAAGAGACCCAGTACTTC. Its protein product is CSGLDQETQYF. The chain couples TRBV20-1 to TRBJ2-5, with D perhaps matching TRBD2 (6 bases). Looked up from germline, CDR1 is DFQATT and CDR2 is SNEGSKA (reference sequence). V was cut by 7 bases and J by 0 bases, with 6 bases left in between. The CDR3 totals 11 residues.

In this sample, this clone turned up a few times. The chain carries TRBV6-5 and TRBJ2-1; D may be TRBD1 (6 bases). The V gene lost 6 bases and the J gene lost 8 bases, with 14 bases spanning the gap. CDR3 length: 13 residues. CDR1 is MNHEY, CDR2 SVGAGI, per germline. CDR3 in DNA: TGTGCCAGCAGGAAAATCAACAGGGATGAGCAGTTCTTC. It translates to CASRKINRDEQFF.

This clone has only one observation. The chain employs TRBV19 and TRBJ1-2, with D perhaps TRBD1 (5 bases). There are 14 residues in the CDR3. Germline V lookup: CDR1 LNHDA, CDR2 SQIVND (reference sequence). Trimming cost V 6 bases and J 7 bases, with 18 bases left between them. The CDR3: CASSEGLGRLGYTF. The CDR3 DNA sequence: TGTGCCAGTAGCGAAGGACTGGGGCGGCTTGGCTACACCTTC.

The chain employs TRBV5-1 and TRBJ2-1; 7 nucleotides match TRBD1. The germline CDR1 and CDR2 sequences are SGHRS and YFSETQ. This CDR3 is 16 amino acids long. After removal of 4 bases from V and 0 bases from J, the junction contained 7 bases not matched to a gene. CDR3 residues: CASSPDRASSYNEQFF. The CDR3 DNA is TGCGCCAGCAGCCCTGACAGGGCTAGCTCCTACAATGAGCAGTTCTTC.

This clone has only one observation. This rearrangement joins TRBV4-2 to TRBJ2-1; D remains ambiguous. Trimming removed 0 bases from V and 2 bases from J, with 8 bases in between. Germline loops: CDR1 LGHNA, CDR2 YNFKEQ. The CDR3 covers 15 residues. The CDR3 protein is CASSQDLSTYNEQFF. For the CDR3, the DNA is TGTGCCAGCAGCCAAGATCTAAGCACCTACAATGAGCAGTTCTTC.

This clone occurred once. This CDR3 reads CASSPDRATGNTIYF. In DNA form, the CDR3 reads TGTGCCAGCTCACCGGACAGGGCCACTGGAAACACCATATATTTT. The gene calls are TRBV18 and TRBJ1-3; 8 nucleotides align to TRBD1. There are 15 residues in the CDR3. The V gene end was trimmed by 3 bases and the J gene end by 2 bases; junction bases not matched to a gene: 3. CDR1 and CDR2 (germline): KGHSH, LQKENI.

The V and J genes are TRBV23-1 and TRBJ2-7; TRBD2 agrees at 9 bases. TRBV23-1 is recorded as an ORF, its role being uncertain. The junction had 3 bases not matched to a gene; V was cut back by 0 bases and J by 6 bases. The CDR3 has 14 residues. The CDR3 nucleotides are TGCGCCAGCAGTCAATCGGGGACTAGCTCCGAGCAGTACTTC. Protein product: CASSQSGTSSEQYF.

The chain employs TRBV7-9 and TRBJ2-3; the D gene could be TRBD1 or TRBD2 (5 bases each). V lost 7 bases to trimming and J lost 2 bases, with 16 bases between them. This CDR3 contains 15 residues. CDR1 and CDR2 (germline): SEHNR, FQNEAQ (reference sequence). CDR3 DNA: TGTGCCAGCACCCTAGAGGGGTTTTCCACAGATACGCAGTATTTT. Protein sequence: CASTLEGFSTDTQYF.

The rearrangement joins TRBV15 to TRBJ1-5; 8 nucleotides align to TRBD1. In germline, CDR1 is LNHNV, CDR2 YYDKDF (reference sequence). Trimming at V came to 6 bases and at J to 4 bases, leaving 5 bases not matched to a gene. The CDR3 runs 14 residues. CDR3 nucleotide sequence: TGTGCCACCAGGCCAGGGGGCGGAAATCAGCCCCAGCATTTT. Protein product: CATRPGGGNQPQHF.

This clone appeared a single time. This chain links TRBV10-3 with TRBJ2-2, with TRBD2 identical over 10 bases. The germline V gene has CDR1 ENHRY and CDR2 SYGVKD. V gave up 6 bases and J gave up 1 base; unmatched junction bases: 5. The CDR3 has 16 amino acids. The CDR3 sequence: CAIRVSGRMNTGELFF. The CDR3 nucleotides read TGTGCCATCAGGGTTAGCGGGAGGATGAACACCGGGGAGCTGTTTTTT.

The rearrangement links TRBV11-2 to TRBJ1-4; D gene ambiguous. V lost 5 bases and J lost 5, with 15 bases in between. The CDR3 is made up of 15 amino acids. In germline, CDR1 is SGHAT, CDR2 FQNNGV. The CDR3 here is CASSPTGIGNEKLFF. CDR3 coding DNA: TGTGCCAGCAGCCCTACGGGGATAGGGAATGAAAAACTGTTTTTT.

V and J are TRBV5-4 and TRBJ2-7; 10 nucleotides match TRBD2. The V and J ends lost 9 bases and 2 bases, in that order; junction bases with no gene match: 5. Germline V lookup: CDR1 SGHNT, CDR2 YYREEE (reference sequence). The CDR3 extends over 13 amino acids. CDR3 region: CAIGTSGTYEQYF. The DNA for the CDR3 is TGTGCCATCGGAACTAGCGGGACCTACGAGCAGTACTTC.

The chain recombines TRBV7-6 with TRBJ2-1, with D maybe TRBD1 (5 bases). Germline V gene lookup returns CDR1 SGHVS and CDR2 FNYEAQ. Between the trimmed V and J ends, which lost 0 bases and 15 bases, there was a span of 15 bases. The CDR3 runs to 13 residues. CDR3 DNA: TGTGCCAGCAGCTTAGCAGATAGGGGTAGGGGGTTCTTC. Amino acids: CASSLADRGRGFF.

CDR3 region: CASSKAGVWFF. The CDR3 region has the DNA TGTGCCAGCAGTAAAGCGGGAGTTTGGTTCTTC. This chain links TRBV6-5 with TRBJ2-1, with 8 bases aligning to TRBD2. V trimming: 5 bases; J trimming: 15 bases; junction bases outside the gene matches: 6. The CDR3 is 11 amino acids. CDR1 and CDR2 from the germline V gene are MNHEY and SVGAGI.

The CDR3 loop reads CASSRTGITFDEQYF. In DNA form, the CDR3 reads TGCGCCAGCAGCCGAACAGGAATTACCTTCGACGAGCAGTACTTC. The chain uses TRBV4-1 and TRBJ2-7; the D gene is possibly TRBD1 (5 bases). V gave up 4 bases and J gave up 5 bases, with 18 bases separating them. Germline-derived CDR1 and CDR2 are MGHRA and YSYEKL. The CDR3 contains 15 residues.

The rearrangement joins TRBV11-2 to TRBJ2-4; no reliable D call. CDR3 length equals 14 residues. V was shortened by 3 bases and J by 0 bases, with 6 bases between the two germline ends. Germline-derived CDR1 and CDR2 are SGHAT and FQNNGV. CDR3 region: CASSFDRAKNIQYF. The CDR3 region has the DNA TGTGCCAGCAGCTTTGATCGAGCCAAAAACATTCAGTACTTC.

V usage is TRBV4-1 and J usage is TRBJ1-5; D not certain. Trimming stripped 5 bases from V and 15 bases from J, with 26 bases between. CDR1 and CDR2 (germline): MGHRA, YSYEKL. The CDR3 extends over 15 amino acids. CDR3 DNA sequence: TGCGCCAGCAGCGTTCTTTTAATGTGCCCCACAGACCGGCATTTT. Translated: CASSVLLMCPTDRHF.

CDR3 DNA: TGCGCCAGCAGCCAAGGGGATCTATCCTACAATGAGCAGTTCTTC. Protein: CASSQGDLSYNEQFF. V usage is TRBV4-1 and J usage is TRBJ2-1; D remains unclear. Trimming shortened V by 1 base and J by 1 base, and 8 bases separated the two germline ends. The CDR3 covers 15 residues. Germline CDR1 is MGHRA and CDR2 is YSYEKL.

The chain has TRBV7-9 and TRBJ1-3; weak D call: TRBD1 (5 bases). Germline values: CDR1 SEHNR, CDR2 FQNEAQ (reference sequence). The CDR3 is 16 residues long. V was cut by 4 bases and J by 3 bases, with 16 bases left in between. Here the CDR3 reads CASSSWTNNFGNTIYF. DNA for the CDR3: TGTGCCAGCAGCTCCTGGACAAATAACTTTGGAAACACCATATATTTT. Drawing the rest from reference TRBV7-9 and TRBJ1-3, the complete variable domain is DTGVSQNPRHKITKRGQNVTFRCDPISEHNRLYWYRQTLGQGPEFLTYFQNEAQLEKSRLLSDRFSAERPKGSFSTLEIQRTEQGDSAMYLCASSSWTNNFGNTIYFGEGSWLTVV.